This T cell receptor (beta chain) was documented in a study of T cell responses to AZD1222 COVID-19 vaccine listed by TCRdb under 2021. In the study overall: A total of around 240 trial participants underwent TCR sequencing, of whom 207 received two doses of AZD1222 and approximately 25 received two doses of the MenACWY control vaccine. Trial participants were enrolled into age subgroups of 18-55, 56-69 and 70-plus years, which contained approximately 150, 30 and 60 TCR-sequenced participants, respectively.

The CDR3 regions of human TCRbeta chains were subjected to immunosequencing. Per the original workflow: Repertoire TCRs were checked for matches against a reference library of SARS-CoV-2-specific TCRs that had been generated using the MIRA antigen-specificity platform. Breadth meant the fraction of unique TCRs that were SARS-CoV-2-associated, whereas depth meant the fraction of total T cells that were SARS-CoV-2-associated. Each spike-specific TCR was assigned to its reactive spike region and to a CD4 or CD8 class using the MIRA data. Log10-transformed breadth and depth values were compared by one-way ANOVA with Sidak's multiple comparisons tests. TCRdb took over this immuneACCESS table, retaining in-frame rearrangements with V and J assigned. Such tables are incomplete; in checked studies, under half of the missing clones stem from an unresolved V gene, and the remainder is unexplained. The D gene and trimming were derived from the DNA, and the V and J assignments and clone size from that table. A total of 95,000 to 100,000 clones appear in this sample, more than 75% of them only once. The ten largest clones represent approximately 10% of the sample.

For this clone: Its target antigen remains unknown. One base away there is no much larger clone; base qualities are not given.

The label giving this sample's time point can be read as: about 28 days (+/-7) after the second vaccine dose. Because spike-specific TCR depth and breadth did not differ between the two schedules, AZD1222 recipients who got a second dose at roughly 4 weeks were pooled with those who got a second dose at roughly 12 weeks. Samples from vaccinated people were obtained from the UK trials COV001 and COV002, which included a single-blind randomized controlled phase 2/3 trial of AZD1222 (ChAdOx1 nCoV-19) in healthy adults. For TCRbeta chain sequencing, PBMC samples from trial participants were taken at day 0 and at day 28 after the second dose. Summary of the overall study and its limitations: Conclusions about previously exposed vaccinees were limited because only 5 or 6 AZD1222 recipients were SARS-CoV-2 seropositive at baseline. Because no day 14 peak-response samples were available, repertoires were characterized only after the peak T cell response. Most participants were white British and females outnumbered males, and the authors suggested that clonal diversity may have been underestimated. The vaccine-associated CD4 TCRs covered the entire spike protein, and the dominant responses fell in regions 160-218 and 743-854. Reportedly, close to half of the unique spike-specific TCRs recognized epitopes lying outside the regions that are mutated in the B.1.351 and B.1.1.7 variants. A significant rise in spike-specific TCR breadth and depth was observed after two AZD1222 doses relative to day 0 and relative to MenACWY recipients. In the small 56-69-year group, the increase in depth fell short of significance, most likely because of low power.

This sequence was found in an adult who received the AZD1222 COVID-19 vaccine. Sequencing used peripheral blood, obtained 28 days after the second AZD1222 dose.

At the DNA level, the sequence is TGTGCCAGCAGCCAAAGCCCGACTACTTATGGCTACACCTTC. This yields the protein CASSQSPTTYGYTF. The chain links TRBV14 with TRBJ1-2; the D gene is unclear. CDR1 and CDR2 (SGHDN, FVKESK) derive from the germline V gene. Between the V and J ends, shortened by 2 bases and 5 bases respectively, the junction contains 12 bases. The CDR3, cysteine through phenylalanine, is 14 amino acids long. Only the CDR3 portion is preserved as DNA: 42 bases, with reading frame beginning at the first base.